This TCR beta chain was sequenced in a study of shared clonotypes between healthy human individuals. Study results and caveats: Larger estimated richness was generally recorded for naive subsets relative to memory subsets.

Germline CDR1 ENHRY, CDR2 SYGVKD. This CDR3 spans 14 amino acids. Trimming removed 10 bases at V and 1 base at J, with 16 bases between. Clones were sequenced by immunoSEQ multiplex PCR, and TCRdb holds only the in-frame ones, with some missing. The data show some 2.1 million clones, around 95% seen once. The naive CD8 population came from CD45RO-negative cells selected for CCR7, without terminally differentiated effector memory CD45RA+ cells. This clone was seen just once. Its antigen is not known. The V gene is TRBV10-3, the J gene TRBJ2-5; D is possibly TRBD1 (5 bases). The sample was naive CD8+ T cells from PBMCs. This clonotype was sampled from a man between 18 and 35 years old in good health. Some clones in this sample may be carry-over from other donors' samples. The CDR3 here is CATWGGTGQETQYF. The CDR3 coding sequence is TGTGCCACTTGGGGTGGAACAGGCCAAGAGACCCAGTACTTC.